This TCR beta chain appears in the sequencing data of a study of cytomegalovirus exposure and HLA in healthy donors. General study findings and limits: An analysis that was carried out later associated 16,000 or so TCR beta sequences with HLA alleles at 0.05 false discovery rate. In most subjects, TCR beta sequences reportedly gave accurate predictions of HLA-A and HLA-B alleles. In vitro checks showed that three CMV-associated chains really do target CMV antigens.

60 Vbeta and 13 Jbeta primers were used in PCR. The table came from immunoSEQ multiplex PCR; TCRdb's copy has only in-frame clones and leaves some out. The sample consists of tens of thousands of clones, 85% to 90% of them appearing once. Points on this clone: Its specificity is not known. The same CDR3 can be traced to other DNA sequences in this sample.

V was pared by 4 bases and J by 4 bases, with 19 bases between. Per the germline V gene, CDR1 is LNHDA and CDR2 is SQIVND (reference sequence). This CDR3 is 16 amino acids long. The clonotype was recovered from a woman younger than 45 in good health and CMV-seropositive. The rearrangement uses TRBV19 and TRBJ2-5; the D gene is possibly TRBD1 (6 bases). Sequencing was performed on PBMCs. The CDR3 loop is CASSTSGQGYRETQYF. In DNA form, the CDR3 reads TGTGCCAGTAGTACCTCCGGGCAGGGGTATCGAGAGACCCAGTACTTC.